One sample yielded the 28 T cell receptor beta chains listed below, sequenced in a study of control samples from healthy donors and cancer patients. Using immunoSEQ multiplex PCR, the repertoire was profiled, and TCRdb retains in-frame clones only, with some absent. The table records fewer than 200,000 clones, approximately 86% of them present only once. Sequences were obtained from blood. These TCRs come from a woman in her twenties or thirties in good health.

This rearrangement joins TRBV25-1 to TRBJ2-5; 7 bases agree with TRBD2. Germline trimming cut 4 bases from V and 5 bases from J; bases unmatched to any gene: 1. CDR3 size: 12 residues. Germline CDR1 is MGHDK and CDR2 is SYGVNS. The CDR3, as DNA: TGTGCCAGCAGTGGGGGAGGGGAGACCCAGTACTTC. Encoded protein: CASSGGGETQYF.

The J gene is TRBJ1-1, the V gene TRBV27, with no clear D. The CDR3 spans 12 residues. V was shortened by 4 bases and J by 3 bases, with 6 bases between the two germline ends. Germline-derived CDR1 and CDR2 are MNHEY and SMNVEV (reference sequence). The CDR3 DNA reads as TGTGCCAGCAGTTCCGTGGACACTGAAGCTTTCTTT. Its translation: CASSSVDTEAFF.

This rearrangement joins TRBV24-1 to TRBJ1-1, with D unclear. Germline V gives CDR1 KGHDR, CDR2 SFDVKD. V was pared by 0 bases and J by 1 base, with 2 bases between. This CDR3 comprises 13 residues. CDR3 loop: CATSDLWNTEAFF. The CDR3, as DNA: TGTGCCACCAGTGATTTGTGGAACACTGAAGCTTTCTTT.

The rearrangement links TRBV6-5 to TRBJ2-5; either TRBD1 or TRBD2 may fit D (6 bases each). This CDR3 region has 15 residues. Germline values: CDR1 MNHEY, CDR2 SVGAGI. V shed 5 bases and J shed 5 bases, with 18 bases lying between them. The CDR3, as DNA: TGTGCCAGCAGTCAGGAAGGGGGGTTTTGGGAGACCCAGTACTTC. Amino acids: CASSQEGGFWETQYF.

This rearrangement joins TRBV10-2 to TRBJ1-1; D is undetermined. From germline, CDR1 is WSHSY and CDR2 SAAADI. This CDR3 comprises 14 residues. V was trimmed by 4 bases and J by 0 bases, leaving 9 bases between them. CDR3 nucleotides: TGCGCCAGCAGTGTCGGGCTTCTGAACACTGAAGCTTTCTTT. Protein product: CASSVGLLNTEAFF.

The chain couples TRBV18 to TRBJ1-3; D possibly corresponds to TRBD1 (5 bases). Germline lookup yields CDR1 KGHSH and CDR2 LQKENI. The CDR3 is 14 residues long. V was cut by 3 bases and J by 4 bases, with 10 bases left in between. The CDR3 protein is CASSPAGRGNTIYF. Written as DNA, the CDR3 is TGTGCCAGCTCACCCGCGGGGCGCGGAAACACCATATATTTT.

The chain couples TRBV11-2 to TRBJ2-1; 7 bases are shared with TRBD2. V dropped 1 base and J dropped 9; count of bases not matched to a gene: 3. The CDR3 length is 13 residues. From germline, CDR1 is SGHAT and CDR2 FQNNGV. Here the CDR3 reads CASSLGGGGEQFF. The CDR3 DNA reads as TGTGCCAGCAGCTTAGGGGGGGGAGGTGAGCAGTTCTTC.

The CDR3 region is CASNPGETQPQHF. The CDR3 DNA reads as TGTGCCAGTAATCCAGGGGAGACTCAGCCCCAGCATTTT. This chain joins TRBV19 and TRBJ1-5; a weak D match, TRBD1 (6 bases). The germline V gene encodes CDR1 LNHDA and CDR2 SQIVND (reference sequence). This CDR3 has 13 amino acids. Trimming removed 7 bases at V and 6 bases at J, with 13 bases between. The full variable domain, its missing parts supplied by reference TRBV19 and TRBJ1-5, is DGGITQSPKYLFRKEGQNVTLSCEQNLNHDAMYWYRQDPGQGLRLIYYSQIVNDFQKGDIAEGYSVSREKKESFPLTVTSAQKNPTAFYLCASNPGETQPQHFGDGTRLSIL.

The V call is TRBV19, the J call TRBJ2-6; 7 bases match TRBD1. The CDR3 contains 17 residues. In germline, CDR1 is LNHDA, CDR2 SQIVND (reference sequence). Unmatched junction bases numbered 8, after V lost 3 bases and J lost 3 bases. CDR3 nucleotides: TGTGCCAGTAGTATCCCTAGCACAGGGGTTGGGGCCAACGTCCTGACTTTC. Translated: CASSIPSTGVGANVLTF. The variable domain in full, with the rest retrieved from reference TRBV19 and TRBJ2-6, is DGGITQSPKYLFRKEGQNVTLSCEQNLNHDAMYWYRQDPGQGLRLIYYSQIVNDFQKGDIAEGYSVSREKKESFPLTVTSAQKNPTAFYLCASSIPSTGVGANVLTFGAGSRLTVL.

The chain combines TRBV18 with TRBJ2-1; D is ambiguous. CDR3 length: 14 amino acids. Germline V gene sequence: CDR1 KGHSH, CDR2 LQKENI. V was pared by 2 bases and J by 7 bases, with 12 bases between. This chain's CDR3 is CASSPFGRANEQFF. DNA of the CDR3: TGTGCCAGCTCACCATTTGGAAGGGCGAATGAGCAGTTCTTC.

The CDR3 spells CASSLVGGDYGYTF. CDR3 bases: TGTGCCAGCAGCTTGGTTGGGGGCGACTATGGCTACACCTTC. This chain connects TRBV5-6 to TRBJ1-2; possible D gene TRBD1, 6 bases. The V end was cut by 0 bases, the J end by 3 bases, with 9 bases between. This CDR3 contains 14 residues. Per the germline V gene, CDR1 is SGHDT and CDR2 is YYEEEE.

V gene TRBV6-6 combines with J gene TRBJ2-7; 7 bases are shared with TRBD2. Trimming at V came to 10 bases and at J to 7 bases, leaving 10 bases not matched to a gene. In germline, CDR1 is MNHNY, CDR2 SVGAGI (reference sequence). This CDR3 is built from 12 residues. Here the CDR3 DNA reads TGTGCCACCTTGACTAGCACGGTTGAGCAGTACTTC. It encodes CATLTSTVEQYF.

This chain joins TRBV2 and TRBJ1-5; no definite D call. Trimming removed 7 bases from V and 2 bases from J, with 15 bases in between. The V gene's germline CDR1 is SNHLY and CDR2 FYNNEI. The CDR3 length is 15 residues. CDR3 sequence (DNA): TGTGCCAGCAAATTCCGAGTCGGGGGCAATCAGCCCCAGCATTTT. Translation: CASKFRVGGNQPQHF.

The chain couples TRBV9 to TRBJ2-3; TRBD2 matches 8 bases. J was trimmed by 4 bases and V by 0 bases; bases with no gene match: 4. Germline CDR1 and CDR2: SGDLS and YYNGEE. The CDR3 has 15 residues. DNA for the CDR3: TGTGCCAGCAGCGTAGAAACTAGCGGACCAGATACGCAGTATTTT. This encodes CASSVETSGPDTQYF.

This chain links TRBV25-1 with TRBJ1-2; a possible D gene is TRBD1 (6 bases). V was shortened by 8 bases and J by 6 bases, with 16 bases between the two germline ends. The CDR3 length is 13 residues. Per the germline V gene, CDR1 is MGHDK and CDR2 is SYGVNS. CDR3 bases: TGTGCCAGCTCGACCGCAGGGGTGGATGGCTACACCTTC. Its protein is CASSTAGVDGYTF.

V and J are TRBV27 and TRBJ2-3, with 8 bases lining up with TRBD2. This CDR3 region has 17 residues. From germline, CDR1 is MNHEY and CDR2 SMNVEV (reference sequence). Unmatched junction bases numbered 17, after V lost 3 bases and J lost 9 bases. CDR3 bases: TGTGCCAGCAGTTTCCAACCACCGGGACTAGTAGTGGCAACGCAGTATTTT. Amino acids: CASSFQPPGLVVATQYF.

V usage is TRBV29-1 and J usage is TRBJ2-2; D call uncertain. The V end was cut by 6 bases, the J end by 6 bases, with 11 bases between. From germline, CDR1 is SQVTM and CDR2 ANQGSEA. This CDR3 is built from 12 residues. The DNA of the CDR3 is TGCAGCGTCCTTGGGGTGTCCGGGGAGCTGTTTTTT. Protein product: CSVLGVSGELFF.

The chain joins TRBV14 to TRBJ2-5; D is undetermined. In germline, CDR1 is SGHDN, CDR2 FVKESK. The CDR3 runs 14 residues. The V end was cut by 0 bases, the J end by 8 bases, with 13 bases between. CDR3 protein: CASSQEDRSITQYF. The CDR3 DNA reads TGTGCCAGCAGCCAAGAGGACCGTTCAATAACCCAGTACTTC.

This clone appeared a single time. V and J are TRBV2 and TRBJ2-2; TRBD1 matches 7 bases. V lost 5 bases, J lost 1 base, and 7 bases stayed unmatched. This CDR3 has 16 amino acids. In germline, CDR1 is SNHLY, CDR2 FYNNEI. CDR3 residues: CASSKEGAGNTGELFF. The CDR3 nucleotides are TGTGCCAGCAGTAAAGAGGGGGCAGGGAACACCGGGGAGCTGTTTTTT.

This chain connects TRBV19 to TRBJ1-3; D ambiguous. Between the trimmed V and J ends, which lost 7 bases and 2 bases, there was a span of 24 bases. The CDR3 is made up of 18 amino acids. CDR1 is LNHDA and CDR2 is SQIVND in the germline V gene (reference sequence). In DNA form, the CDR3 reads TGTGCCAGTACTCCCAGTTGGGATAATTCACTCGCTGGAAACACCATATATTTT. Encoded protein: CASTPSWDNSLAGNTIYF.

This chain joins TRBV28 and TRBJ1-2; TRBD1 agrees at 8 bases. Germline V lookup: CDR1 MDHEN, CDR2 SYDVKM. V dropped 3 bases and J dropped 4; count of bases not matched to a gene: 10. The CDR3 is made up of 16 amino acids. This CDR3 reads CASSFSLTGESYGYTF. CDR3 nucleotide sequence: TGTGCCAGCAGTTTTTCCTTGACAGGGGAGAGCTATGGCTACACCTTC.

This clone was detected only a few times. The J gene is TRBJ1-1, the V gene TRBV7-9; D not certain. Germline V gives CDR1 SEHNR, CDR2 FQNEAQ (reference sequence). The V end was cut by 2 bases, the J end by 5 bases, with 6 bases between. This CDR3 is built from 12 residues. This CDR3 is CASSLSRTEAFF. The CDR3 DNA reads as TGTGCCAGCAGCTTATCCCGAACTGAAGCTTTCTTT.

The chain has TRBV5-1 and TRBJ2-1; 10 positions match TRBD2. The J segment lost 7 bases and the V segment lost 4 bases, leaving 8 bases of the junction unmatched. The length of the CDR3 is 15 residues. CDR1 and CDR2 from the germline V gene are SGHRS and YFSETQ. For the CDR3, the DNA is TGCGCCAGCAGCGATACTAGCGGGATATCGAATGAGCAGTTCTTC. This codes for CASSDTSGISNEQFF.

The rearrangement links TRBV21-1 to TRBJ2-7; TRBD1 is taken as the D call from the table, unchecked against the DNA. TRBV21-1 is reported as a pseudogene. The CDR3 has 13 residues. CDR3 coding DNA: TGTGCCAGCAGCAAAGGGGGCTTATACGAGCAGTACGTC. It translates to CASSKGGLYEQYV.

J is TRBJ2-3 and V is TRBV5-6; no firm D call. This CDR3 is 14 amino acids long. Between the trimmed V and J ends, which lost 6 bases and 3 bases, there was a span of 14 bases. CDR1 and CDR2 from the germline V gene are SGHDT and YYEEEE. In nucleotides, the CDR3 is TGTGCCAGCACCAAAGGAGTTTTTACAGATACGCAGTATTTT. It encodes CASTKGVFTDTQYF.

The chain recombines TRBV7-8 with TRBJ2-7; D gene uncertain. Germline V lookup: CDR1 SGHVS, CDR2 FQNEAQ. The germline V and J ends were trimmed by 0 bases and 2 bases, with 8 bases remaining between them. The CDR3 totals 14 residues. CDR3 residues: CASSLAPGPYEQYV. The CDR3 coding sequence is TGTGCCAGCAGCTTAGCACCAGGCCCCTACGAGCAGTACGTC.

This clone has a single count. This chain joins TRBV19 and TRBJ1-5; D gene ambiguous. V lost 11 bases and J 4 bases, leaving 18 bases between the germline ends. There are 14 residues in the CDR3. In germline, CDR1 is LNHDA, CDR2 SQIVND (reference sequence). The DNA for the CDR3 is TGTGCCTCGCAGGCGTCCGCTACAAATCAGCCCCAGCATTTT. Its protein is CASQASATNQPQHF.

The chain has TRBV24-1 and TRBJ2-3, with 10 bases fitting TRBD2. There are 17 residues in the CDR3. CDR1 is KGHDR and CDR2 is SFDVKD in the germline V gene. Trimming at V came to 3 bases and at J to 8 bases, leaving 13 bases not matched to a gene. CDR3 DNA sequence: TGTGCCACCAGTGATCCTAGACTAAGCGGGGGGGCAGGTACGCAGTATTTT. Protein: CATSDPRLSGGAGTQYF.